Listed here are 24 T cell receptor beta chains from one sample, sequenced in a study of shared clonotypes between healthy human individuals. Assay used: immunoSEQ multiplex PCR; TCRdb lists only in-frame clones, some missing. The sample has roughly 2 million clones, 90% to 96% seen once; the top ten hold around 0.13%. Input material: naive CD4+ T cells sorted from blood. Indicated subset: CD45RA+ positively selected. These TCRs come from a man in his late teens or twenties in good health.

V is TRBV5-1 and J is TRBJ2-7; D not resolved. The V end lost 0 bases, the J end lost 5 bases, and 6 bases lay between the germline ends. Germline lookup yields CDR1 SGHRS and CDR2 YFSETQ. This CDR3 is 12 amino acids long. The CDR3 sequence: CASSLGFHEQYF. Written as DNA, the CDR3 is TGCGCCAGCAGCTTGGGATTTCACGAGCAGTACTTC. Supplemented by reference TRBV5-1 and TRBJ2-7, the full variable domain reads KAGVTQTPRYLIKTRGQQVTLSCSPISGHRSVSWYQQTPGQGLQFLFEYFSETQRNKGNFPGRFSGRQFSNSRSEMNVSTLELGDSALYLCASSLGFHEQYFGPGTRLTVT.

The chain carries TRBV10-2 and TRBJ1-6, with 9 bases fitting TRBD1. The CDR3 is 15 residues long. Germline V gene data show CDR1 as WSHSY and CDR2 as SAAADI. J was trimmed by 7 bases and V by 5 bases; bases with no gene match: 6. CDR3: CASSYTGTGNSPLHF. Here the CDR3 DNA reads TGCGCCAGCAGTTATACCGGGACAGGGAATTCACCCCTCCACTTT.

The chain couples TRBV4-3 to TRBJ2-1; D is ambiguous. CDR1 LGHNA and CDR2 YSLEER come from the germline V gene. The CDR3 is 13 amino acids. Trimming left V 1 base short and J 9 bases short, with 10 bases between. The CDR3 is CASSQAPHREQFF. Written as DNA, the CDR3 is TGCGCCAGCAGCCAAGCCCCCCACCGTGAGCAGTTCTTC.

The chain combines TRBV28 with TRBJ2-3; D assignment may be TRBD1 or TRBD2 (5 bases each). The V end was cut by 7 bases, the J end by 5 bases, with 10 bases between. The germline gives CDR1 MDHEN, CDR2 SYDVKM. The CDR3 spans 12 residues. This chain's CDR3 is CASNRGIDTQYF. The CDR3 DNA reads TGTGCCAGCAATCGGGGCATAGATACGCAGTATTTT.

CDR3 residues: CAWEQGTNYGYTF. The CDR3 DNA reads TGTGCCTGGGAACAGGGGACAAACTATGGCTACACCTTC. The chain links TRBV30 to TRBJ1-2; 7 bases are shared with TRBD1. Trimming at V came to 5 bases and at J to 2 bases, leaving 5 bases not matched to a gene. From germline, CDR1 is GTSNPN and CDR2 SVGIG (reference sequence). This CDR3 spans 13 amino acids.

In the case of this clone: This CDR3 is also generated by other DNA sequences in the sample. The rearrangement links TRBV5-1 to TRBJ2-1, with TRBD2 matching 8 bases. The CDR3 length is 15 residues. Germline CDR1 SGHRS, CDR2 YFSETQ. The trim removed 0 bases at V and 4 bases at J, leaving 3 bases unmatched. As DNA, the CDR3 is TGCGCCAGCAGCTTGGCGGCTAGCGGGTACAATGAGCAGTTCTTC. Amino acid sequence: CASSLAASGYNEQFF.

The CDR3 sequence is CATGTGDYSGNTIYF. CDR3 in DNA: TGTGCCACCGGGACAGGGGACTACTCTGGAAACACCATATATTTT. The J gene is TRBJ1-3, the V gene TRBV10-3; 10 bases agree with TRBD1. Germline V gene sequence: CDR1 ENHRY, CDR2 SYGVKD. Unmatched junction bases numbered 6, after V lost 10 bases and J lost 0 bases. The CDR3 spans 15 residues.

A remark on this clone: Additional DNA sequences in this sample encode the identical CDR3. The chain is built from TRBV9 and TRBJ2-1; D remains ambiguous. This CDR3 has 11 residues. The ends were cut back, 3 bases at V and 3 bases at J, with 1 base in the middle. CDR1 is SGDLS and CDR2 is YYNGEE in the germline V gene. CDR3 region: CASSGYNEQFF. Written as DNA, the CDR3 is TGTGCCAGCAGCGGCTACAATGAGCAGTTCTTC.

The chain is built from TRBV7-2 and TRBJ1-5, with a weak D call TRBD1 (5 bases). This CDR3 spans 16 amino acids. With 4 bases removed from V and 0 bases from J, the gap between germline ends came to 13 bases. Germline V CDR1 and CDR2: SGHTA, FQGNSA. CDR3 in DNA: TGTGCCAGCAGCTCCTCGACAGAAAATAGCAATCAGCCCCAGCATTTT. Translating gives CASSSSTENSNQPQHF.

This clone was seen a single time. Here the CDR3 reads CAWSSPGASLGALYGYTF. The CDR3, as DNA: TGTGCCTGGAGTTCCCCGGGGGCGTCATTGGGAGCCCTCTATGGCTACACCTTC. The rearrangement links TRBV30 to TRBJ1-2; possible D gene TRBD1, 6 bases. CDR1 and CDR2 (germline): GTSNPN, SVGIG (reference sequence). With 2 bases removed from V and 4 bases from J, the gap between germline ends came to 26 bases. The CDR3 extends over 18 amino acids.

The DNA of the CDR3 is TGTGCCGGTGGAAGGGGGAGTCCTTCCACCATATATTTT. Protein: CAGGRGSPSTIYF. V gene TRBV30 combines with J gene TRBJ1-3; D is possibly TRBD1 (6 bases). Trimming stripped 8 bases from V and 9 bases from J, with 20 bases between. CDR1 and CDR2 from the germline V gene are GTSNPN and SVGIG (reference sequence). The CDR3 is 13 residues long.

The genes are TRBV7-8 and TRBJ1-1; D gene ambiguous. Between the trimmed V and J ends, which lost 1 base and 1 base, there was a span of 10 bases. This CDR3 has 15 amino acids. Per the germline V gene, CDR1 is SGHVS and CDR2 is FQNEAQ. The CDR3 sequence is CASSLVTSGNTEAFF. In nucleotides, the CDR3 is TGTGCCAGCAGCTTAGTCACCTCCGGGAACACTGAAGCTTTCTTT.

The CDR3 spells CASSFDNYEQYF. CDR3 DNA: TGCGCCAGCAGCTTCGACAACTACGAGCAGTACTTC. The chain uses TRBV5-1 and TRBJ2-7, with D unclear. CDR3 length: 12 amino acids. V lost 2 bases, J lost 3 bases, and 6 bases lay in between. Germline assignment: CDR1 SGHRS and CDR2 YFSETQ.

This chain joins TRBV5-5 and TRBJ2-5; 9 bases are shared with TRBD1. The V gene end was trimmed by 4 bases and the J gene end by 4 bases; junction bases not matched to a gene: 5. This CDR3 spans 14 amino acids. Germline loops: CDR1 SGHKS, CDR2 YYEKEE (reference sequence). CDR3 bases: TGTGCCAGCAGCCGCGGACAGGGGAGAGAGACCCAGTACTTC. Protein product: CASSRGQGRETQYF.

This chain joins TRBV7-9 and TRBJ2-7, with TRBD2 matching 11 bases. V dropped 1 base and J dropped 6; count of bases not matched to a gene: 2. This CDR3 region has 14 residues. Germline-derived CDR1 and CDR2 are SEHNR and FQNEAQ (reference sequence). CDR3 protein: CASSLGLAGGEQYF. The DNA for the CDR3 is TGTGCCAGCAGCTTAGGCCTAGCGGGAGGCGAGCAGTACTTC.

The chain combines TRBV9 with TRBJ2-6; perhaps TRBD1 as D (6 bases). In germline, CDR1 is SGDLS, CDR2 YYNGEE. The CDR3 covers 18 residues. Between the trimmed V and J ends, which lost 4 bases and 4 bases, there was a span of 21 bases. CDR3 nucleotides: TGTGCCAGCAGCCCAACCAGGGACATACTCGTGGGGGCCAACGTCCTGACTTTC. It translates to CASSPTRDILVGANVLTF. The complete variable domain, with remaining parts taken from reference TRBV9 and TRBJ2-6, reads DSGVTQTPKHLITATGQRVTLRCSPRSGDLSVYWYQQSLDQGLQFLIQYYNGEERAKGNILERFSAQQFPDLHSELNLSSLELGDSALYFCASSPTRDILVGANVLTFGAGSRLTVL.

The rearrangement uses TRBV7-9 and TRBJ1-1; perhaps TRBD1 as D (6 bases). The CDR3 is 13 residues long. V was cut by 5 bases and J by 6 bases, with 13 bases left in between. Germline values: CDR1 SEHNR, CDR2 FQNEAQ (reference sequence). The CDR3 is CASSLGQSAEAFF. The CDR3, as DNA: TGTGCCAGCAGCCTCGGACAGTCGGCTGAAGCTTTCTTT. Based on the CDR3 plus reference TRBV7-9 and TRBJ1-1, the full variable domain is DTGVSQNPRHKITKRGQNVTFRCDPISEHNRLYWYRQTLGQGPEFLTYFQNEAQLEKSRLLSDRFSAERPKGSFSTLEIQRTEQGDSAMYLCASSLGQSAEAFFGQGTRLTVV.

A note on this clone: This specimen includes other DNA sequences encoding the same CDR3. The chain couples TRBV28 to TRBJ1-1; 10 bases map to TRBD1. CDR1 and CDR2 from the germline V gene are MDHEN and SYDVKM. With 5 bases clipped from V and 4 bases from J, the junction kept 4 bases outside the gene matches. The CDR3 is 14 residues long. CDR3 residues: CASSPGQGGTEAFF. The CDR3 DNA sequence: TGTGCCAGCAGTCCCGGACAGGGGGGCACTGAAGCTTTCTTT.

The chain couples TRBV6-1 to TRBJ1-5; D unclear. Germline assignment: CDR1 MNHNS and CDR2 SASEGT. This CDR3 spans 15 amino acids. Trimming shortened V by 7 bases and J by 0 bases, and 13 bases separated the two germline ends. CDR3 protein: CASKTDHHSNQPQHF. In DNA form, the CDR3 reads TGTGCCAGCAAGACTGACCATCATAGCAATCAGCCCCAGCATTTT.

V and J are TRBV7-3 and TRBJ2-5; 9 bases agree with TRBD2. Germline CDR1 SGHTA, CDR2 FQGTGA. J gave up 4 bases and V 2 bases, and 8 bases lay outside the gene matches. This CDR3 region has 16 residues. The CDR3 spells CASSLSAGLARETQYF. CDR3 nucleotide sequence: TGTGCCAGCAGCTTATCCGCGGGACTAGCTCGAGAGACCCAGTACTTC.

J is TRBJ2-3 and V is TRBV2; D possibly uses TRBD1 or TRBD2 (7 bases each). The CDR3 consists of 19 residues. Trimming stripped 2 bases from V and 0 bases from J, with 21 bases between. Germline V gene lookup returns CDR1 SNHLY and CDR2 FYNNEI. CDR3 sequence (DNA): TGTGCCAGCAGTGAACTACCGGGTCAGGGGGGGAAGAGCACAGATACGCAGTATTTT. Amino acid sequence: CASSELPGQGGKSTDTQYF.

The chain uses TRBV5-4 and TRBJ2-2; D might be TRBD1 or TRBD2, each matching 6 bases. The CDR3 length is 15 residues. Trimming shortened V by 4 bases and J by 5 bases, and 15 bases separated the two germline ends. The germline CDR1 and CDR2 sequences are SGHNT and YYREEE (reference sequence). The CDR3 DNA reads TGTGCCAGCAGCCCCCCGGGGGCGGAGACCGGGGAGCTGTTTTTT. It codes for CASSPPGAETGELFF.

The chain couples TRBV5-1 to TRBJ2-7; the D call may be TRBD1 or TRBD2 (7 bases each). Per germline, CDR1 SGHRS and CDR2 YFSETQ. The CDR3 runs to 14 residues. V was clipped by 1 base and J by 5 bases, with 13 bases between them. The CDR3 loop is CASSLTGEGNEQYF. CDR3 coding DNA: TGCGCCAGCAGCTTGACAGGGGAGGGCAACGAGCAGTACTTC.

This chain links TRBV7-9 with TRBJ2-3; 16 nucleotides align to TRBD2. Germline lookup yields CDR1 SEHNR and CDR2 FQNEAQ (reference sequence). V trimming: 5 bases; J trimming: 5 bases; junction bases outside the gene matches: 7. The CDR3 covers 17 residues. DNA of the CDR3: TGTGCCAGCAGCCCGGGACTAGCGGGAGGGTTGGTAGATACGCAGTATTTT. Protein product: CASSPGLAGGLVDTQYF. Full variable domain (remainder filled in from reference TRBV7-9 and TRBJ2-3): DTGVSQNPRHKITKRGQNVTFRCDPISEHNRLYWYRQTLGQGPEFLTYFQNEAQLEKSRLLSDRFSAERPKGSFSTLEIQRTEQGDSAMYLCASSPGLAGGLVDTQYFGPGTRLTVL.